This TCR beta chain appears in the sequencing data of a study of identical twins. Study-wide results and caveats: Where out-of-frame alpha sequences were twin-shared, they showed excess low generation probability.

This clonotype occurred many times. Its antigen is currently unknown. Between the trimmed V and J ends, which lost 0 bases and 14 bases, there was a span of 8 bases. Germline V lookup: CDR1 LGHDT, CDR2 YNNKEL (reference sequence). This CDR3 has 12 amino acids. TCRdb analysed the 5' RACE reads with MiXCR anew, one entry per CDR3 protein. Of 120,000 to 150,000 distinct CDR3 sequences listed, around 3.5% were seen once; the top ten hold 7% to 10%. The clonotype was recovered from a man between 18 and 29 years old in good health. The source material was memory T cells sorted from blood. The chain couples TRBV3-1 to TRBJ1-6; D call uncertain. CDR3 in amino acids: CASSQEGRTLHF. The CDR3 DNA follows: TGTGCCAGCAGCCAAGAAGGGAGGACCCTCCACTTT.